This TCR beta chain is from a study of blood T cell repertoires in COVID-19. Study as a whole: The United States, Italy and Spain provided the acute and convalescent COVID-19 samples. T cells, B-cell-depleted T cells, or PBMCs supplied cDNA or gDNA.

This clone was counted a single time. The CDR3 runs to 16 residues. Germline CDR1 MNHEY, CDR2 SMNVEV (reference sequence). V was pared by 1 base and J by 7 bases, with 7 bases of the junction left unmatched. Method: immunoSEQ multiplex PCR; TCRdb's copy keeps in-frame clones and lacks some. In the table there are roughly 110,000 clones, about nine tenths of which are singletons. The chain carries TRBV27 and TRBJ2-1; 10 bases match TRBD1. Sequencing input: peripheral blood. The sequence was obtained from a man in his forties or fifties with active or convalescent COVID-19. The CDR3 DNA follows: TGTGCCAGCAGTTTATTGTGGGGACAGGGGTGGAATGAGCAGTTCTTC. Translation gives CASSLLWGQGWNEQFF.